This TCR beta chain was sequenced for a study of T-cell reconstitution after alpha-beta-depleted transplantation in children. Unique molecular identifiers were incorporated into the prepared TCRbeta library. Each CDR3 protein gets one entry after TCRdb re-called the PCR reads with MiXCR. This sample has around 370,000 distinct CDR3 sequences, with around a tenth found just once. The TCR originated in a human donor who donated a stem cell graft to a child with acute lymphoblastic leukemia. The sequenced sample was PBMCs from the stem cell graft donor, obtained from the stem cell graft.

The CDR3: CASSLLDSPNLQFF. In nucleotides, the CDR3 is TGCGCCAGCAGCTTGTTGGACTCCCCCAATCTGCAATTCTTC. The chain carries TRBV5-1 and TRBJ2-1; TRBD2 might be the D (5 bases). CDR3 length: 14 residues. V gave up 1 base and J gave up 16 bases, with 21 bases separating them. Per germline, CDR1 SGHRS and CDR2 YFSETQ.